Below are 26 T cell receptor beta chains sequenced from a single sample in a study of T cell responses to AZD1222 COVID-19 vaccine (dated by TCRdb to the early 2020s). The library was built by means of the immunoSEQ multiplex PCR assay. The source is immuneACCESS, and TCRdb retained only in-frame sequences with V and J called. Part of the clones is not carried over; for the studies checked, unresolved V genes explain less than half of this, and the remainder is unexplained. This sample lists 95,000 to 130,000 clones; 85% to 95% were detected once. About 2.7% of the sample comes from the top ten. Sample time point, as interpreted from the label and publication: baseline before first vaccination. This sample comprised peripheral blood, obtained on day 0 of AZD1222 vaccination. Receptors originate from an adult in good health.

The chain employs TRBV19 and TRBJ2-7, with D perhaps matching TRBD1 or TRBD2 (5 bases each). The CDR3 extends over 14 amino acids. Germline V gives CDR1 LNHDA, CDR2 SQIVND (reference sequence). The germline V and J ends were trimmed by 3 bases and 2 bases, with 11 bases remaining between them. The CDR3 sequence: CASSIGVGAYEQYF. CDR3 DNA sequence: TGTGCCAGTAGTATCGGGGTGGGGGCCTACGAGCAGTACTTC.

The genes are TRBV28 and TRBJ1-1; 7 positions match TRBD1. V lost 7 bases to trimming and J lost 4 bases; unmatched junction nucleotides: 12. CDR1 is MDHEN, CDR2 SYDVKM, per germline. This CDR3 has 15 residues. The CDR3 loop reads CASTPMGQPSTEAFF. For the CDR3, the DNA is TGTGCCAGCACACCAATGGGACAGCCTTCCACTGAAGCTTTCTTT.

The chain has TRBV7-9 and TRBJ2-1; 10 nucleotides line up with TRBD2. This CDR3 comprises 16 residues. Germline-derived CDR1 and CDR2 are SEHNR and FQNEAQ (reference sequence). V shed 2 bases, J shed 3 bases, and the junction held 4 bases outside the gene matches. CDR3 amino acids: CASSLRSSGSYNEQFF. CDR3 in DNA: TGTGCCAGCAGCTTACGGTCTAGCGGGAGCTACAATGAGCAGTTCTTC.

The J gene is TRBJ2-2, the V gene TRBV6-4; 11 nucleotides match TRBD2. V lost 0 bases to trimming and J lost 5 bases; unmatched junction nucleotides: 2. The germline V gene encodes CDR1 MRHNA and CDR2 SNTAGT. This CDR3 contains 16 residues. CDR3 region: CASSDSTSGNTGELFF. The CDR3 DNA follows: TGTGCCAGCAGTGACTCGACTAGCGGGAATACCGGGGAGCTGTTTTTT.

This clone came up once. This chain connects TRBV7-9 to TRBJ2-1; 13 bases align to TRBD2. The ends lost 2 bases at V and 15 bases at J; junction bases unmatched: 10. This CDR3 is built from 15 residues. Germline-derived CDR1 and CDR2 are SEHNR and FQNEAQ (reference sequence). DNA for the CDR3: TGTGCCAGCAGCTTATTACTAGCGGGAGGGCCCCTGCTGTTCTTC. This translates into CASSLLLAGGPLLFF.

The chain is built from TRBV5-1 and TRBJ2-7; D gene ambiguous. Between the trimmed V and J ends, which lost 6 bases and 0 bases, there was a span of 22 bases. Germline V lookup: CDR1 SGHRS, CDR2 YFSETQ. There are 17 residues in the CDR3. In DNA, the CDR3 is TGCGCCAGCATGGGGATGGGATTTATGGGTAGCTCCTACGAGCAGTACTTC. This sequence encodes CASMGMGFMGSSYEQYF.

CDR3 in DNA: TGTGCCAGCAGTGGGCCGGGAGGGCCCGCAGATACGCAGTATTTT. Translated: CASSGPGGPADTQYF. The chain joins TRBV28 to TRBJ2-3; 8 bases are shared with TRBD2. Trimming at V came to 5 bases and at J to 4 bases, leaving 8 bases not matched to a gene. Germline loops: CDR1 MDHEN, CDR2 SYDVKM. The CDR3 sequence is 15 residues long.

This clone was found once. This chain uses TRBV28 with TRBJ2-7, with D perhaps being TRBD1 or TRBD2 (5 bases each). The CDR3 length is 15 residues. CDR1 and CDR2 (germline): MDHEN, SYDVKM. Trimming removed 5 bases at V and 3 bases at J, with 17 bases between. DNA for the CDR3: TGTGCCAGCAGTCTTCAGACGTGGGACCACTACGAGCAGTACTTC. Amino acid sequence: CASSLQTWDHYEQYF. The whole variable domain, remainder taken from reference TRBV28 and TRBJ2-7, is DVKVTQSSRYLVKRTGEKVFLECVQDMDHENMFWYRQDPGLGLRLIYFSYDVKMKEKGDIPEGYSVSREKKERFSLILESASTNQTSMYLCASSLQTWDHYEQYFGPGTRLTVT.

The chain links TRBV19 to TRBJ1-3; possible D gene TRBD1, 6 bases. V was trimmed by 3 bases and J by 4 bases, leaving 10 bases between them. The CDR3 has 14 amino acids. CDR1 is LNHDA and CDR2 is SQIVND in the germline V gene (reference sequence). DNA for the CDR3: TGTGCCAGTAGTATTCGGGGGCTCGGAAACACCATATATTTT. Protein product: CASSIRGLGNTIYF.

This clone was seen once. The chain joins TRBV3-1 (or the pseudogene TRBV3-2) to TRBJ2-5; D is unclear. Germline CDR1 LGHDT, CDR2 YNNKEL (reference sequence). The CDR3 is 13 residues long. Trimming took off 1 base at V and 8 bases at J, with 11 bases between the two ends. The CDR3 is CASSQVGKRTQYF. The CDR3 nucleotides are TGTGCCAGCAGCCAAGTGGGTAAGAGAACCCAGTACTTC.

The V call is TRBV15, the J call TRBJ1-1, with D unresolved. Trimming shortened V by 0 bases and J by 1 base, and 15 bases separated the two germline ends. The CDR3 is made up of 17 amino acids. Germline V lookup: CDR1 LNHNV, CDR2 YYDKDF (reference sequence). This CDR3 reads CATSRDPWAEENTEAFF. The CDR3 DNA is TGTGCCACCAGCAGAGATCCCTGGGCAGAGGAGAACACTGAAGCTTTCTTT. Variable domain in full (rest from reference TRBV15 and TRBJ1-1): DAMVIQNPRYQVTQFGKPVTLSCSQTLNHNVMYWYQQKSSQAPKLLFHYYDKDFNNEADTPDNFQSRRPNTSFCFLDIRSPGLGDTAMYLCATSRDPWAEENTEAFFGQGTRLTVV.

This clone turned up a few times. V gene TRBV7-9 combines with J gene TRBJ2-7; 8 bases are shared with TRBD1. Germline CDR1 and CDR2: SEHNR and FQNEAQ (reference sequence). The CDR3 extends over 15 amino acids. V gave up 4 bases and J gave up 5 bases; unmatched junction bases: 10. This CDR3 is CASSSGDRLFNEQYF. CDR3 sequence (DNA): TGTGCCAGCAGCTCGGGGGACAGGCTCTTCAACGAGCAGTACTTC.

V and J are TRBV5-4 and TRBJ2-2, with 12 nucleotides matching TRBD2. The CDR3 extends over 15 amino acids. V shed 4 bases, J shed 5 bases, and the junction held 3 bases outside the gene matches. CDR1 SGHNT and CDR2 YYREEE come from the germline V gene (reference sequence). DNA of the CDR3: TGTGCCAGCAGCCCTACTAGCGGGAGGACCGGGGAGCTGTTTTTT. Amino acids: CASSPTSGRTGELFF. Combining the CDR3 with reference TRBV5-4 and TRBJ2-2 gives the whole variable domain ETGVTQSPTHLIKTRGQQVTLRCSSQSGHNTVSWYQQALGQGPQFIFQYYREEENGRGNFPPRFSGLQFPNYSSELNVNALELDDSALYLCASSPTSGRTGELFFGEGSRLTVL.

V and J are TRBV5-4 and TRBJ1-1; unclear D gene. Per germline, CDR1 SGHNT and CDR2 YYREEE (reference sequence). Trimming cost V 1 base and J 2 bases, with 3 bases left between them. This CDR3 is built from 12 residues. The CDR3: CASSLFNTEAFF. Written as DNA, the CDR3 is TGTGCCAGCAGCTTGTTCAACACTGAAGCTTTCTTT.

The J gene is TRBJ1-2, the V gene TRBV6-5; D unclear. The germline CDR1 and CDR2 sequences are MNHEY and SVGAGI. V was pared by 0 bases and J by 4 bases, with 9 bases between. This CDR3 region has 14 residues. The CDR3 DNA reads as TGTGCCAGCAGTTACTCGGAGGGAGGCTATGGCTACACCTTC. As protein: CASSYSEGGYGYTF.

The genes are TRBV28 and TRBJ2-7, with 11 bases lining up with TRBD2. CDR3 length equals 15 residues. Per germline, CDR1 MDHEN and CDR2 SYDVKM. The V segment lost 5 bases and the J segment 6 bases; nucleotides outside the gene matches: 9. The CDR3 nucleotides read TGTGCCAGCAGTGCAAGCCCACTAGCGGGAGCCGAGCAGTACTTC. As protein: CASSASPLAGAEQYF.

This chain's CDR3 is CASSPDRPLMNTEAFF. Here the CDR3 DNA reads TGTGCCAGCAGCCCCGACAGACCCCTCATGAACACTGAAGCTTTCTTT. The J gene is TRBJ1-1, the V gene TRBV7-9, with a tentative D call TRBD1 (5 bases). CDR1 and CDR2 from the germline V gene are SEHNR and FQNEAQ (reference sequence). Deletions cut 5 bases from V and 0 bases from J, with 16 bases between. The CDR3 totals 16 residues.

This clone appeared a few times. The chain joins TRBV2 to TRBJ1-3, with D uncertain. The CDR3 has 15 amino acids. Trimming removed 6 bases at V and 0 bases at J, with 12 bases between. CDR1 is SNHLY, CDR2 FYNNEI, per germline. CDR3 loop: CASSPGRSSGNTIYF. DNA of the CDR3: TGTGCCAGCAGCCCAGGCCGGAGCTCTGGAAACACCATATATTTT.

The rearrangement joins TRBV2 to TRBJ1-1; D may be TRBD1 (6 bases). The CDR3 is 13 amino acids. Trimming took off 5 bases at V and 7 bases at J, with 14 bases between the two ends. Germline lookup yields CDR1 SNHLY and CDR2 FYNNEI. The CDR3 is CASSPEQGREAFF. Here the CDR3 DNA reads TGTGCCAGCAGTCCAGAACAGGGACGTGAAGCTTTCTTT.

This rearrangement joins TRBV5-4 to TRBJ2-1, with unresolved D. The germline CDR1 and CDR2 sequences are SGHNT and YYREEE (reference sequence). The CDR3 sequence is 16 residues long. V was pared by 4 bases and J by 2 bases, with 16 bases between. CDR3 protein: CASSIDTAGAYNEQFF. DNA for the CDR3: TGTGCCAGCAGCATCGACACCGCTGGGGCCTACAATGAGCAGTTCTTC.

V usage is TRBV6-5 and J usage is TRBJ2-5, with D possibly being TRBD1 or TRBD2 (6 bases each). From germline, CDR1 is MNHEY and CDR2 SVGAGI. The CDR3 sequence is 12 residues long. V dropped 3 bases and J dropped 9 bases, with 11 bases sitting between them. CDR3 amino acids: CASSYKRGPQYF. CDR3 DNA sequence: TGTGCCAGCAGTTATAAACGGGGGCCCCAGTACTTC.

This chain connects TRBV7-9 to TRBJ2-1; the D is unclear. The germline V gene encodes CDR1 SEHNR and CDR2 FQNEAQ (reference sequence). CDR3 size: 13 residues. The germline V and J ends were trimmed by 5 bases and 10 bases, with 15 bases remaining between them. DNA of the CDR3: TGTGCCAGCAGCCCTCCGAGCAACCCAGAGCAGTTCTTC. Translated, it gives CASSPPSNPEQFF.

The V and J genes are TRBV7-9 and TRBJ2-7; the match to TRBD2 covers 8 bases. V trimming: 2 bases; J trimming: 2 bases; junction bases outside the gene matches: 8. The CDR3 spans 16 residues. Germline CDR1 reads SEHNR; CDR2 reads FQNEAQ (reference sequence). The CDR3 DNA is TGTGCCAGCAGCTTAACTACTAGCGGACGAGCCTACGAGCAGTACTTC. Its protein is CASSLTTSGRAYEQYF.

J is TRBJ2-3 and V is TRBV7-9; 8 bases map to TRBD2. V was clipped by 2 bases and J by 2 bases; unmatched bases: 6. Germline CDR1 is SEHNR and CDR2 is FQNEAQ (reference sequence). CDR3 length: 16 residues. The CDR3: CASSLRWGLDTDTQYF. CDR3 DNA: TGTGCCAGCAGCTTAAGATGGGGACTAGACACAGATACGCAGTATTTT. Based on the CDR3 plus reference TRBV7-9 and TRBJ2-3, the full variable domain is DTGVSQNPRHKITKRGQNVTFRCDPISEHNRLYWYRQTLGQGPEFLTYFQNEAQLEKSRLLSDRFSAERPKGSFSTLEIQRTEQGDSAMYLCASSLRWGLDTDTQYFGPGTRLTVL.

This rearrangement joins TRBV7-2 to TRBJ2-5; TRBD1 aligns across 8 bases. This CDR3 region has 16 residues. The V gene's germline CDR1 is SGHTA and CDR2 FQGNSA. V was pared by 5 bases and J by 4 bases, with 12 bases of the junction left unmatched. DNA of the CDR3: TGTGCCAGCAGCAAACAGGGACAGGAGGGGGGAGAGACCCAGTACTTC. Amino acid sequence: CASSKQGQEGGETQYF.

In its sample, this clone was seen once. The J gene is TRBJ2-1, the V gene TRBV28, with D unresolved. Trimming pared 5 bases from V and 6 bases from J, leaving 14 bases between. This CDR3 has 14 amino acids. The germline V gene has CDR1 MDHEN and CDR2 SYDVKM. The CDR3 here is CASSIRPRANEQFF. DNA of the CDR3: TGTGCCAGCAGTATACGCCCCCGGGCCAATGAGCAGTTCTTC.